These 32 T cell receptor beta chains originate from one sample sequenced in a study of cytomegalovirus exposure and HLA in healthy donors. Here immunoSEQ multiplex PCR was the method, and the copy in TCRdb shows in-frame clones only, minus some. The sample lists more than 90,000 clones, roughly 88% occurring once. Sequences were obtained from PBMCs. All receptors derive from a man aged 18-30 years in good health and CMV-seronegative.

This clone was observed once. The V call is TRBV21-1, the J call TRBJ2-7; TRBD1, as called in the table, went unchecked against the DNA. TRBV21-1 is a recognized pseudogene. The CDR3 loop spans 14 amino acids. CDR3 amino acids: CASSKEGTAYEQYF. The CDR3, as DNA: TGTGCCAGCAGCAAAGAAGGGACAGCCTACGAGCAGTACTTC.

This chain connects TRBV2 to TRBJ1-5; the D gene is possibly TRBD1 (6 bases). This CDR3 comprises 15 residues. With 2 bases removed from V and 1 base from J, the gap between germline ends came to 9 bases. Per germline, CDR1 SNHLY and CDR2 FYNNEI. The CDR3 DNA is TGTGCCAGCAGTGAACAGGGGAGCAGCAATCAGCCCCAGCATTTT. Amino acid sequence: CASSEQGSSNQPQHF.

V gene TRBV10-3 combines with J gene TRBJ2-3, with D maybe TRBD2 (5 bases). Germline assignment: CDR1 ENHRY and CDR2 SYGVKD. V gave up 6 bases and J gave up 5 bases, with 9 bases separating them. The CDR3 totals 12 residues. CDR3 region: CAIRAAGDTQYF. The CDR3 DNA reads as TGTGCCATCAGGGCGGCGGGAGATACGCAGTATTTT.

This clone was counted only a few times. The gene calls are TRBV30 and TRBJ2-7; 7 bases line up with TRBD2. The germline gives CDR1 GTSNPN, CDR2 SVGIG (reference sequence). V lost 2 bases and J lost 2; bases outside the gene matches: 6. The CDR3 extends over 14 amino acids. This chain's CDR3 is CAWSTGLGTYEQYF. CDR3 coding DNA: TGTGCCTGGAGTACCGGACTAGGGACCTACGAGCAGTACTTC.

The table lists this clone with a few counts. The chain joins TRBV5-1 to TRBJ2-2, with 11 bases lining up with TRBD2. Per germline, CDR1 SGHRS and CDR2 YFSETQ. Trimming cost V 4 bases and J 5 bases; bases outside gene matches: 7. The CDR3 length is 16 residues. This chain's CDR3 is CASSADLAGGTGELFF. The DNA for the CDR3 is TGCGCCAGCAGCGCCGACCTAGCGGGGGGAACCGGGGAGCTGTTTTTT.

The chain joins TRBV6-1 to TRBJ2-2, with D perhaps TRBD1 (5 bases). The CDR3 covers 15 residues. Trimming removed 2 bases at V and 3 bases at J, with 10 bases between. The germline gives CDR1 MNHNS, CDR2 SASEGT. CDR3 in DNA: TGTGCCAGCAGTGAACGGCAGGGCTACACCGGGGAGCTGTTTTTT. Encoded protein: CASSERQGYTGELFF.

This clone came up once. The chain employs TRBV29-1 and TRBJ1-2, with 8 bases that match TRBD1. This CDR3 is built from 13 residues. The V gene's germline CDR1 is SQVTM and CDR2 ANQGSEA. V lost 7 bases, J lost 2 bases, and 6 bases stayed unmatched. The CDR3 spells CSASGQDNYGYTF. In nucleotides, the CDR3 is TGCAGCGCGTCGGGACAGGACAACTATGGCTACACCTTC.

The chain couples TRBV9 to TRBJ2-3; 11 nucleotides align to TRBD2. The CDR3 sequence is 16 residues long. Per the germline V gene, CDR1 is SGDLS and CDR2 is YYNGEE. J lost 2 bases, V lost 4 bases, and 6 bases had no gene match. CDR3 residues: CASSKTSGAPTDTQYF. CDR3 sequence (DNA): TGTGCCAGCAGCAAGACTAGCGGGGCCCCCACAGATACGCAGTATTTT.

The CDR3 region is CASSSIHSYNEQFF. CDR3 nucleotides: TGTGCCAGCAGCTCCATCCACTCCTACAATGAGCAGTTCTTC. The chain recombines TRBV7-9 with TRBJ2-1; D is unclear. Germline V gene lookup returns CDR1 SEHNR and CDR2 FQNEAQ (reference sequence). With 4 bases removed from V and 0 bases from J, the gap between germline ends came to 7 bases. The CDR3 consists of 14 residues.

The chain links TRBV19 to TRBJ1-2; D gene ambiguous. The germline V gene encodes CDR1 LNHDA and CDR2 SQIVND (reference sequence). CDR3 length: 13 residues. Trimming stripped 8 bases from V and 0 bases from J, with 10 bases between. Here the CDR3 reads CASGSRANYGYTF. In DNA, the CDR3 is TGTGCCAGTGGGAGCCGAGCTAACTATGGCTACACCTTC.

At least ten counts were recorded for this clone. The chain links TRBV18 to TRBJ2-2; 11 bases agree with TRBD2. The CDR3 runs 15 residues. Germline CDR1 and CDR2: KGHSH and LQKENI. Trimming removed 6 bases from V and 7 bases from J; junction bases left unmatched: 7. CDR3 nucleotides: TGTGCCAGCTCGTCGACTAGCGGGGCTGGCGGGGAGCTGTTTTTT. As protein: CASSSTSGAGGELFF.

The chain is built from TRBV11-2 and TRBJ1-1; no clear D. The germline gives CDR1 SGHAT, CDR2 FQNNGV. Between the trimmed V and J ends, which lost 3 bases and 3 bases, there was a span of 8 bases. The CDR3 sequence is 13 residues long. The CDR3 sequence: CASSFDTDTEAFF. CDR3 DNA sequence: TGTGCCAGCAGCTTTGATACAGACACTGAAGCTTTCTTT.

This chain connects TRBV6-1 to TRBJ2-3, with D hard to call. The CDR3 covers 12 residues. CDR1 is MNHNS and CDR2 is SASEGT in the germline V gene. V was cut by 4 bases and J by 4 bases, with 6 bases left in between. CDR3 sequence: CASSGLADTQYF. Written as DNA, the CDR3 is TGTGCCAGCAGTGGACTGGCAGATACGCAGTATTTT.

This chain connects TRBV7-9 to TRBJ1-5, with a weak D call TRBD1 (6 bases). Trimming removed 1 base at V and 6 bases at J, with 10 bases between. Germline V CDR1 and CDR2: SEHNR, FQNEAQ (reference sequence). This CDR3 is built from 14 residues. CDR3 region: CASSLEGGGQPQHF. The CDR3 DNA reads TGTGCCAGCAGCTTAGAAGGGGGGGGTCAGCCCCAGCATTTT.

J is TRBJ2-7 and V is TRBV11-2, with D possibly TRBD1 on 5 matching bases. Trimming shortened V by 1 base and J by 5 bases, and 9 bases separated the two germline ends. Germline V lookup: CDR1 SGHAT, CDR2 FQNNGV. The CDR3 has 13 residues. The CDR3 is CASSLAQGNEQYF. DNA of the CDR3: TGTGCCAGCAGCTTAGCTCAGGGAAACGAGCAGTACTTC. Based on the CDR3 plus reference TRBV11-2 and TRBJ2-7, the full variable domain is EAGVAQSPRYKIIEKRQSVAFWCNPISGHATLYWYQQILGQGPKLLIQFQNNGVVDDSQLPKDRFSAERLKGVDSTLKIQPAKLEDSAVYLCASSLAQGNEQYFGPGTRLTVT.

The V and J genes are TRBV28 and TRBJ1-1; D perhaps matches TRBD1 (6 bases). The CDR3 is 13 amino acids. Germline loops: CDR1 MDHEN, CDR2 SYDVKM. V was shortened by 7 bases and J by 9 bases, with 18 bases between the two germline ends. CDR3 region: CASIDPGGAKAFF. DNA for the CDR3: TGTGCCAGCATCGACCCCGGGGGGGCCAAAGCTTTCTTT.

This clone was counted a few times. The rearrangement uses TRBV7-9 and TRBJ1-1; D may be TRBD1 (6 bases). The germline V gene has CDR1 SEHNR and CDR2 FQNEAQ (reference sequence). The V end was cut by 2 bases, the J end by 11 bases, with 18 bases between. CDR3 length: 14 amino acids. CDR3 sequence (DNA): TGTGCCAGCAGCTTACCCCATAACAGGGTCTCGGCTTTCTTT. Amino acid sequence: CASSLPHNRVSAFF.

This clone has only one observation. The CDR3 reads CASSLTGGNQPQHF. DNA of the CDR3: TGTGCCAGCAGCTTAACAGGGGGCAATCAGCCCCAGCATTTT. The chain links TRBV5-5 to TRBJ1-5, with 7 bases fitting TRBD1. V was pared by 2 bases and J by 2 bases, with 1 base of the junction left unmatched. The germline CDR1 and CDR2 sequences are SGHKS and YYEKEE (reference sequence). This CDR3 comprises 14 residues.

This clone was detected a few times. The CDR3 loop reads CASSPGTGNEKLFF. The CDR3 DNA follows: TGTGCCAGCAGCCCCGGGACAGGGAATGAAAAACTGTTTTTT. The chain has TRBV5-8 and TRBJ1-4; 9 bases map to TRBD1. Per germline, CDR1 SGHTS and CDR2 YDEGEE. The length of the CDR3 is 14 residues. With V trimmed by 4 bases and J by 5 bases, 3 bases remained unmatched. The complete variable domain, with remaining parts taken from reference TRBV5-8 and TRBJ1-4, reads EAGVTQSPTHLIKTRGQQATLRCSPISGHTSVYWYQQALGLGLQFLLWYDEGEERNRGNFPPRFSGRQFPNYSSELNVNALELEDSALYLCASSPGTGNEKLFFGSGTQLSVL.

The rearrangement uses TRBV21-1 and TRBJ2-7; TRBD1, as called in the table, went unchecked against the DNA. TRBV21-1 represents a pseudogene. CDR3 length: 14 amino acids. The CDR3 region has the DNA TGTGCCAGCAGCGAAACAGGGGTATCCTACGAGCAGTACTTC. It encodes CASSETGVSYEQYF.

The chain has TRBV4-1 and TRBJ2-7; D is ambiguous. This CDR3 comprises 14 residues. The germline gives CDR1 MGHRA, CDR2 YSYEKL. V lost 1 base and J lost 3, with 10 bases in between. This chain's CDR3 is CASSQVSPSYEQYF. CDR3 in DNA: TGCGCCAGCAGCCAAGTGTCCCCCAGCTACGAGCAGTACTTC.

The chain has TRBV7-6 and TRBJ1-4; D may be TRBD1 (5 bases). The CDR3 loop spans 17 amino acids. With 2 bases removed from V and 4 bases from J, the gap between germline ends came to 17 bases. CDR1 SGHVS and CDR2 FNYEAQ come from the germline V gene. This CDR3 is CASSLRTTTAHNEKLFF. The CDR3 bases are TGTGCCAGCAGCTTAAGGACAACCACGGCGCATAATGAAAAACTGTTTTTT.

This clone was picked up a small number of times. The rearrangement joins TRBV9 to TRBJ1-1; the D is unclear. This CDR3 comprises 11 residues. The germline gives CDR1 SGDLS, CDR2 YYNGEE. Trimming removed 3 bases from V and 7 bases from J, with 7 bases in between. The CDR3 region is CASSAGSEAFF. The DNA of the CDR3 is TGTGCCAGCAGCGCGGGGAGTGAAGCTTTCTTT.

The chain links TRBV7-2 to TRBJ2-7; D call uncertain. Germline CDR1 reads SGHTA; CDR2 reads FQGNSA. Trimming took 1 base from V and 3 from J, leaving 7 bases between them. The CDR3 is made up of 13 amino acids. CDR3 nucleotides: TGTGCCAGCAGCTTAGGGCAATTCTACGAGCAGTACTTC. It is translated as CASSLGQFYEQYF.

The genes are TRBV7-9 and TRBJ1-1, with a possible D match to TRBD1 (6 bases). The CDR3 length is 11 residues. CDR1 and CDR2 (germline): SEHNR, FQNEAQ (reference sequence). Trimming took off 5 bases at V and 10 bases at J, with 11 bases between the two ends. DNA of the CDR3: TGTGCCAGCAGCGCCCAGGGGAGAGCTTTCTTT. Amino acid sequence: CASSAQGRAFF.

This rearrangement joins TRBV9 to TRBJ1-1; 9 bases line up with TRBD1. The CDR3 contains 18 residues. The germline gives CDR1 SGDLS, CDR2 YYNGEE. The V and J ends lost 0 bases and 1 base, in that order; junction bases with no gene match: 10. The CDR3 nucleotides read TGTGCCAGCAGCGTAGGGGCCCGGACAGGGGTACCGAACACTGAAGCTTTCTTT. Amino acids: CASSVGARTGVPNTEAFF. The full variable domain, rest sourced from reference TRBV9 and TRBJ1-1, is DSGVTQTPKHLITATGQRVTLRCSPRSGDLSVYWYQQSLDQGLQFLIQYYNGEERAKGNILERFSAQQFPDLHSELNLSSLELGDSALYFCASSVGARTGVPNTEAFFGQGTRLTVV.

V and J are TRBV6-1 and TRBJ1-5; D may be TRBD1 (5 bases). The length of the CDR3 is 15 residues. The V gene lost 3 bases and the J gene lost 10 bases, with 19 bases spanning the gap. Germline assignment: CDR1 MNHNS and CDR2 SASEGT. The CDR3 here is CASSEDWTPLFPQHF. CDR3 DNA: TGTGCCAGCAGTGAGGATTGGACACCGCTTTTTCCCCAGCATTTT.

The rearrangement links TRBV2 to TRBJ2-1, with D maybe TRBD2 (5 bases). The length of the CDR3 is 14 residues. Trimming removed 5 bases at V and 4 bases at J, with 12 bases between. Germline V gives CDR1 SNHLY, CDR2 FYNNEI. CDR3 region: CASSYGLAYNEQFF. As DNA, the CDR3 is TGTGCCAGCAGTTACGGACTGGCATACAATGAGCAGTTCTTC.

The genes are TRBV27 and TRBJ2-7; D is unclear. In germline, CDR1 is MNHEY, CDR2 SMNVEV (reference sequence). V was shortened by 4 bases and J by 0 bases, with 13 bases between the two germline ends. There are 15 residues in the CDR3. In DNA, the CDR3 is TGTGCCAGCAGTTCCACTGGTTCGCGCTCCTACGAGCAGTACTTC. Residues: CASSSTGSRSYEQYF.

This clone appeared once. The gene calls are TRBV4-2 and TRBJ2-2, with D perhaps matching TRBD1 (5 bases). Germline CDR1 and CDR2: LGHNA and YNFKEQ. V was clipped by 5 bases and J by 5 bases, with 15 bases between them. There are 15 residues in the CDR3. CDR3 loop: CASSDSPGYTGELFF. CDR3 bases: TGTGCCAGCAGCGATTCCCCAGGGTATACCGGGGAGCTGTTTTTT.

The chain carries TRBV7-9 and TRBJ2-7; 8 nucleotides line up with TRBD1. Germline V gene sequence: CDR1 SEHNR, CDR2 FQNEAQ (reference sequence). The CDR3 loop spans 14 amino acids. V shed 5 bases, J shed 5 bases, and the junction held 8 bases outside the gene matches. The CDR3 here is CASSLTGELHEQYF. CDR3 nucleotides: TGTGCCAGCAGCCTGACAGGGGAACTACACGAGCAGTACTTC.

The chain joins TRBV13 to TRBJ2-1, with 9 bases fitting TRBD2. The CDR3 extends over 16 amino acids. Germline CDR1 and CDR2: PRHDT and FYEKMQ (reference sequence). V lost 1 base to trimming and J lost 6 bases; unmatched junction nucleotides: 7. CDR3 amino acids: CASSLVSGGGRNEQFF. Written as DNA, the CDR3 is TGTGCCAGCAGCTTAGTTAGCGGGGGAGGTCGCAATGAGCAGTTCTTC.